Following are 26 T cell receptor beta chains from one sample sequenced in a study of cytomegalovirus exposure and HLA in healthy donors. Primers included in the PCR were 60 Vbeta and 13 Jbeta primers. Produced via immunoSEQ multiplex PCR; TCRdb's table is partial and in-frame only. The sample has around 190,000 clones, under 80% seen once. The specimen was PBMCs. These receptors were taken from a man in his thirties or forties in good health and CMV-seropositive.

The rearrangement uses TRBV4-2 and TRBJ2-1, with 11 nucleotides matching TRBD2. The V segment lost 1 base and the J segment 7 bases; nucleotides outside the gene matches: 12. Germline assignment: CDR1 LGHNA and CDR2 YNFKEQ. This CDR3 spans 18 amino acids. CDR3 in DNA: TGTGCCAGCAGCCAAGGCCCTAGCGGGGGGATTGGGTCGAATGAGCAGTTCTTC. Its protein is CASSQGPSGGIGSNEQFF.

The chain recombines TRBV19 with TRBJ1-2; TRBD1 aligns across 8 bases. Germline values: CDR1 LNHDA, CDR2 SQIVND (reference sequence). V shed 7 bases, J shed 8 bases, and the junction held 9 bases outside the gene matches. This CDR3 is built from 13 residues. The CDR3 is CASTRTGFGGYTF. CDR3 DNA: TGTGCCAGTACCAGGACAGGGTTTGGCGGCTACACCTTC.

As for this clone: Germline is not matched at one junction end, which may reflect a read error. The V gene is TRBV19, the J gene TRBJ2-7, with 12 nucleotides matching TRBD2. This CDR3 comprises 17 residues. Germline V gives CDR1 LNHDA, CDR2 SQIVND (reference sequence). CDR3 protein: CAGSMDLAGGPSYEQYF. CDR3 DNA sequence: TGTGCCGGTAGTATGGACCTAGCGGGAGGGCCGAGCTACGAGCAGTACTTC.

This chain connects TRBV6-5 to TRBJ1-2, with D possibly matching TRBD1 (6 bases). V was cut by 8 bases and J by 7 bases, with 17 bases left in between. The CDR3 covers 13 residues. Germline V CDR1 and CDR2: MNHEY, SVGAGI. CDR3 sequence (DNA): TGTGCCAGCGGATACGCAGGGGCGGGTGGCTACACCTTC. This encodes CASGYAGAGGYTF.

The CDR3 reads CASSSSSGTAEAFF. For the CDR3, the DNA is TGTGCCAGTAGTTCATCTTCCGGGACAGCCGAAGCTTTCTTT. The V call is TRBV19, the J call TRBJ1-1; 7 bases line up with TRBD1. CDR1 is LNHDA and CDR2 is SQIVND in the germline V gene (reference sequence). With 5 bases clipped from V and 8 bases from J, the junction kept 11 bases outside the gene matches. This CDR3 spans 14 amino acids.

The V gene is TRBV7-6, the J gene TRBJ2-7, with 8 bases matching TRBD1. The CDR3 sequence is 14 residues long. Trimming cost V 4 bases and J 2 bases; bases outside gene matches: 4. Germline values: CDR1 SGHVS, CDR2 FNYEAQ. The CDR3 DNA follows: TGTGCCAGCAGCTCTAGGACAGGGCCCTACGAGCAGTACTTC. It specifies CASSSRTGPYEQYF.

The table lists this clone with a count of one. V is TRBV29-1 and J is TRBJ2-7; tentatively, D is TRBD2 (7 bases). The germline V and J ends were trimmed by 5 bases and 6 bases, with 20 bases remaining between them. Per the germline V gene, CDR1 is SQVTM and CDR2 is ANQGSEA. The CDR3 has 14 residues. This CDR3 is CSVRGALGKGEQYF. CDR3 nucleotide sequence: TGCAGCGTTCGGGGGGCGCTAGGTAAAGGCGAGCAGTACTTC.

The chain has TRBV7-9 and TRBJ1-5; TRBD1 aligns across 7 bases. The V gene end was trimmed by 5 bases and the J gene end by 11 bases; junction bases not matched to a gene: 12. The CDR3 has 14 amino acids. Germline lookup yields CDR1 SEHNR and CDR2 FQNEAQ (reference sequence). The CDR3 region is CASSPGTALGAQHF. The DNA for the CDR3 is TGTGCCAGCAGCCCAGGGACAGCTCTTGGGGCCCAGCATTTT. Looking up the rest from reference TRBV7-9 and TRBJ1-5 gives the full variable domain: DTGVSQNPRHKITKRGQNVTFRCDPISEHNRLYWYRQTLGQGPEFLTYFQNEAQLEKSRLLSDRFSAERPKGSFSTLEIQRTEQGDSAMYLCASSPGTALGAQHFGDGTRLSIL.

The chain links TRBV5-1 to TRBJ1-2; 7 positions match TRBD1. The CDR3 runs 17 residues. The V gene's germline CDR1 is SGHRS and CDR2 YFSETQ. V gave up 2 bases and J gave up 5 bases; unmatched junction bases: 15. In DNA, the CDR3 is TGCGCCAGCAGCTTACAGGGGAAAGCCTCCCCCCTTTATGGCTACACCTTC. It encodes CASSLQGKASPLYGYTF.

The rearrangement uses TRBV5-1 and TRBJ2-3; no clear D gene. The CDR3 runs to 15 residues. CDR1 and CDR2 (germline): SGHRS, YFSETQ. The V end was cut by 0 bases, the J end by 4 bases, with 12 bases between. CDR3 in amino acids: CASSLGRSTADTQYF. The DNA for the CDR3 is TGCGCCAGCAGCTTGGGCCGGAGTACCGCAGATACGCAGTATTTT.

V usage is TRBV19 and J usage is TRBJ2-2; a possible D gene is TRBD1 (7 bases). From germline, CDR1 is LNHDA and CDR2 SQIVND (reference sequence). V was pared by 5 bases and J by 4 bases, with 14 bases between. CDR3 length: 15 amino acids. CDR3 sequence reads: CASSRQGGATGELFF. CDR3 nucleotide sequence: TGTGCCAGTAGTCGGCAGGGGGGAGCCACCGGGGAGCTGTTTTTT.

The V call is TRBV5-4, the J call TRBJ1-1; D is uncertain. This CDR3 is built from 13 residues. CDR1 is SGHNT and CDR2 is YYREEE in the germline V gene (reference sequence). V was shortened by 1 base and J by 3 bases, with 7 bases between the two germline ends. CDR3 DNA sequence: TGTGCCAGCAGCTTGACCAGATACACTGAAGCTTTCTTT. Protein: CASSLTRYTEAFF.

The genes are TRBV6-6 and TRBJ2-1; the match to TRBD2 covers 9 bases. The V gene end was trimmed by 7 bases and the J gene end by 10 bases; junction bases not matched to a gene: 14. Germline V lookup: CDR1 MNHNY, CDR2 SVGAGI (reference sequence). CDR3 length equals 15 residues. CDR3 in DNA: TGTGCCAGCACCTATAGCGGGGGAGGCAGGGTAGAGCAGTTCTTC. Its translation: CASTYSGGGRVEQFF.

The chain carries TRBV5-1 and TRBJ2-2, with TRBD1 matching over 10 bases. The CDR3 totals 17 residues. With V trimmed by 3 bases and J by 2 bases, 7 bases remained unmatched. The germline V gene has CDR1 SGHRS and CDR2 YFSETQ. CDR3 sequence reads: CASSSGTGVVNTGELFF. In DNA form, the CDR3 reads TGCGCCAGCAGCTCCGGGACAGGGGTGGTCAACACCGGGGAGCTGTTTTTT.

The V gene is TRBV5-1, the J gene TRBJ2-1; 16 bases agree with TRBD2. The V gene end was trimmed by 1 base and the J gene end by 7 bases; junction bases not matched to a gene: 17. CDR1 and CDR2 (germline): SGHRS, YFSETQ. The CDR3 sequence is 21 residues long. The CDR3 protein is CASSLPTGTSGRAGTRNEQFF. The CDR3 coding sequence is TGCGCCAGCAGCTTGCCAACCGGGACTAGCGGGAGGGCCGGGACACGGAATGAGCAGTTCTTC.

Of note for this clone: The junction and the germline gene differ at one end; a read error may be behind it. CDR3 DNA sequence: TGTGCCAGTAGGAAGGGGGCCGTGAGGAACGCTGAAGCTTTCTTT. As protein: CASRKGAVRNAEAFF. V and J are TRBV19 and TRBJ1-1, with 7 bases matching TRBD1. Germline V CDR1 and CDR2: LNHDA, SQIVND (reference sequence). The CDR3 contains 15 residues.

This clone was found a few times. DNA of the CDR3: TGTGCCAGCAGCTTGGACAGGGCCTACGAGCAGTACTTC. Encoded protein: CASSLDRAYEQYF. The rearrangement links TRBV5-6 to TRBJ2-7; D possibly corresponds to TRBD1 (6 bases). The V end was cut by 0 bases, the J end by 2 bases, with 6 bases between. The V gene's germline CDR1 is SGHDT and CDR2 YYEEEE. CDR3 size: 13 residues.

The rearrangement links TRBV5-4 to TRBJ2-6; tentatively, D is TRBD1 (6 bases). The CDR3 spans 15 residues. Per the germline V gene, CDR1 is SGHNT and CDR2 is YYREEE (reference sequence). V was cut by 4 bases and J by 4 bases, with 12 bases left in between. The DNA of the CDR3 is TGTGCCAGCAGCCTCACAGGGACCGGGGCCAACGTCCTGACTTTC. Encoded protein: CASSLTGTGANVLTF.

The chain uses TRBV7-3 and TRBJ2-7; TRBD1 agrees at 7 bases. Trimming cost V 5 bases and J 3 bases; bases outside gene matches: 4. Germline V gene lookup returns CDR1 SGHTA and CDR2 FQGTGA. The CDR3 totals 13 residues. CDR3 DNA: TGTGCCAGCAGCGTCCGGGACAGCTACGAGCAGTACTTC. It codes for CASSVRDSYEQYF.

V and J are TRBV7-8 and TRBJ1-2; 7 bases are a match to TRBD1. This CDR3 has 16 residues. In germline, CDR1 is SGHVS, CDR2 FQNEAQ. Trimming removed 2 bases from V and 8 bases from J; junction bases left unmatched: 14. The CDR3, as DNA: TGTGCCAGCAGCTTAAGGGGGCCAGGGGCCAGTGCGGGCTACACCTTC. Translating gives CASSLRGPGASAGYTF.

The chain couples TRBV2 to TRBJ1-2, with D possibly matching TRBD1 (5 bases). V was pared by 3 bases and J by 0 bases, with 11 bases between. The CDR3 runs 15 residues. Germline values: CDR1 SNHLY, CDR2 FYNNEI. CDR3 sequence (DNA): TGTGCCAGCAGTGACAGGGCAGGATCTAACTATGGCTACACCTTC. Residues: CASSDRAGSNYGYTF.

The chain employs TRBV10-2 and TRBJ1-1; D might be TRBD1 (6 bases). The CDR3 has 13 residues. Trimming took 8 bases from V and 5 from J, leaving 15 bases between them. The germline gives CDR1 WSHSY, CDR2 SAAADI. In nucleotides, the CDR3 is TGCGCCAGCCTTTCAGGGGTTTTGACTGAAGCTTTCTTT. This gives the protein CASLSGVLTEAFF.

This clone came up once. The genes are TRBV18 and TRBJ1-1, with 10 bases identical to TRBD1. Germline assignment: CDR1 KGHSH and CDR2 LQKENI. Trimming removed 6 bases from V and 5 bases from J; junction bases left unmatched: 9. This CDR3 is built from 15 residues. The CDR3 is CASSLTGTGETEAFF. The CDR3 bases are TGTGCCAGCTCCCTTACCGGGACAGGGGAGACTGAAGCTTTCTTT.

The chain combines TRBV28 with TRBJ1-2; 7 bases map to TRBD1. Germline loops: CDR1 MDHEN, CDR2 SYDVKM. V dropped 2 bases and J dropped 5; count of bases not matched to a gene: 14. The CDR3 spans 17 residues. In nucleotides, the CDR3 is TGTGCCAGCAGTTTAGAGCCAGGGGCCATCAGGGGGTATGGCTACACCTTC. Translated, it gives CASSLEPGAIRGYGYTF.

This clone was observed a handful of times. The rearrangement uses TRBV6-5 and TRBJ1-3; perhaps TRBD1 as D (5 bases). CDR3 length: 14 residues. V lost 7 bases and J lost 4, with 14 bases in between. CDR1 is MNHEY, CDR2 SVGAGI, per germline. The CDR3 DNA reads TGTGCCAGCACCGGAGTCGGGGGAGGAAACACCATATATTTT. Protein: CASTGVGGGNTIYF.

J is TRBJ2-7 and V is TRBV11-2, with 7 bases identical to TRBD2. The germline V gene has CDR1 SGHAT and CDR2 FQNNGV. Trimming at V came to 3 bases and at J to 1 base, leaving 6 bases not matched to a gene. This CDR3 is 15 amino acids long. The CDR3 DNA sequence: TGTGCCAGCAGCTTCCAAGCGGGGCGATCCTACGAGCAGTACTTC. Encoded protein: CASSFQAGRSYEQYF. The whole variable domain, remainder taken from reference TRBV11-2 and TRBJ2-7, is EAGVAQSPRYKIIEKRQSVAFWCNPISGHATLYWYQQILGQGPKLLIQFQNNGVVDDSQLPKDRFSAERLKGVDSTLKIQPAKLEDSAVYLCASSFQAGRSYEQYFGPGTRLTVT.